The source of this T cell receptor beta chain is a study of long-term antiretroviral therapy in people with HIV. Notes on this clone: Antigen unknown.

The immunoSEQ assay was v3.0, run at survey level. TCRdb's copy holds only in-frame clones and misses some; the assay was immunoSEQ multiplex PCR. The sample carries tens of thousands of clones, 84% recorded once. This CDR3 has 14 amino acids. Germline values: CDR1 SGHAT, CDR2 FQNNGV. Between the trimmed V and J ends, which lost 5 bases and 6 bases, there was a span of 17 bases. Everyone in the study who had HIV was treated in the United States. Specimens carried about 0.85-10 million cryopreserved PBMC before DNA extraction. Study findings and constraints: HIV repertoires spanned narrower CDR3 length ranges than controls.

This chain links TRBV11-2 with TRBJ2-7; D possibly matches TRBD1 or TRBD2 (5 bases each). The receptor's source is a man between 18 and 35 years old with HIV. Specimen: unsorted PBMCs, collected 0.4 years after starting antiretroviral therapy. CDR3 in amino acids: CASSPRGTIGEQYF. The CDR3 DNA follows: TGTGCCAGCAGCCCCCGAGGGACGATCGGCGAGCAGTACTTC.